The present T cell receptor beta chain was sequenced within a study of blood T cell repertoires in COVID-19. The wider study: The study drew acute and convalescent COVID-19 samples from the United States, Italy and Spain.

The CDR3 covers 18 residues. V lost 2 bases and J 5 bases, leaving 19 bases between the germline ends. Germline values: CDR1 ENHRY, CDR2 SYGVKD. Produced via immunoSEQ multiplex PCR; TCRdb's table is partial and in-frame only. The repertoire holds a few hundred thousand clones, with 75% to 90% as singletons. Sequencing was carried out using PBMCs or T cells enriched from blood (not recorded which). The gene calls are TRBV10-3 and TRBJ1-6; a possible D gene is TRBD1 (6 bases). The receptor's source is a woman aged 45-65 years who had recovered from COVID-19. CDR3 protein: CAISERGLTGADNSPLHF. In nucleotides, the CDR3 is TGTGCCATCAGTGAGCGAGGTCTGACAGGCGCAGATAATTCACCCCTCCACTTT.